Listed below are T cell receptor beta chains from one sample, sequenced in a study of graft-versus-host responses after intestinal transplantation. The repertoire was sequenced with immunoSEQ multiplex PCR; TCRdb's copy has only in-frame clones and lacks some. The sample has some 66,000 clones, under 90% seen once. Sequences were derived from ileum tissue, sampled 350 to 400 days after transplant. The receptor source for this set is a human patient who received an intestinal transplant, so some T cells may come from the graft donor. Each CDR3 is given with its conserved first and last residue. The D gene is left open where the match is weak. A clone size is listed for some rows: how often the clone was seen (once, few, many), or a class if it is expanded.

j_gene: TRBJ2-3; v_gene: TRBV4-2; d_gene: TRBD1; abundance: NA; CDR3aa: CASSPKWDSADTQYF; CDR3nt: TGTGCCAGCTCCCCGAAATGGGACAGCGCAGATACGCAGTATTTT
j_gene: TRBJ1-5; v_gene: TRBV14; d_gene: NA; abundance: NA; CDR3aa: CATQGLGLNQPQHF; CDR3nt: TGTGCCACCCAGGGCCTAGGACTCAATCAGCCCCAGCATTTT
j_gene: TRBJ2-5; v_gene: TRBV10-3; d_gene: NA; abundance: NA; CDR3aa: CAISESGGETQYF; CDR3nt: TGTGCCATCAGTGAGTCGGGCGGGGAGACCCAGTACTTC
j_gene: TRBJ2-1; v_gene: TRBV5-1; d_gene: TRBD2; abundance: NA; CDR3aa: CASSSPTSGSYDEQFF; CDR3nt: TGCGCCAGCAGCTCCCCGACTAGCGGGAGTTACGATGAGCAGTTCTTC
j_gene: TRBJ2-1; v_gene: TRBV30; d_gene: NA; abundance: NA; CDR3aa: CAWSRVANEQFF; CDR3nt: TGTGCCTGGAGCCGCGTAGCCAATGAGCAGTTCTTC
j_gene: TRBJ2-5; v_gene: TRBV28; d_gene: NA; abundance: NA; CDR3aa: CASSPSSLGETQYF; CDR3nt: TGTGCCAGCAGTCCCTCATCATTGGGGGAGACCCAGTACTTC
j_gene: TRBJ2-1; v_gene: TRBV6-6; d_gene: NA; abundance: NA; CDR3aa: CASRTRREEQFF; CDR3nt: TGTGCCAGCAGGACTAGACGCGAAGAGCAGTTCTTC
j_gene: TRBJ1-5; v_gene: TRBV7-2; d_gene: TRBD1; abundance: NA; CDR3aa: CASSPGQGIYQPQHF; CDR3nt: TGTGCCAGCAGCCCAGGACAGGGGATATATCAGCCCCAGCATTTT
j_gene: TRBJ1-5; v_gene: TRBV6-5; d_gene: NA; abundance: NA; CDR3aa: CASREGDNSNQPQHF; CDR3nt: TGTGCCAGCAGGGAGGGGGATAATAGCAATCAGCCCCAGCATTTT
j_gene: TRBJ1-1; v_gene: TRBV13; d_gene: NA; abundance: NA; CDR3aa: CASSLSGGHTEAFF; CDR3nt: TGTGCCAGCAGCTTATCCGGGGGTCACACTGAAGCTTTCTTT
j_gene: TRBJ2-5; v_gene: TRBV9; d_gene: NA; abundance: NA; CDR3aa: CASSVIKGETQYF; CDR3nt: TGTGCCAGCAGCGTAATTAAGGGAGAGACCCAGTACTTC
j_gene: TRBJ2-6; v_gene: TRBV6-5; d_gene: NA; abundance: once; CDR3aa: CASRVSGANVLTF; CDR3nt: TGTGCCAGCAGGGTTTCTGGGGCCAACGTCCTGACTTTC
j_gene: TRBJ1-1; v_gene: TRBV5-5; d_gene: NA; abundance: NA; CDR3aa: CASSLEPSSPEAFF; CDR3nt: TGTGCCAGCAGCTTGGAACCATCGAGCCCTGAAGCTTTCTTT
j_gene: TRBJ2-7; v_gene: TRBV4-1; d_gene: NA; abundance: NA; CDR3aa: CASSQAWGHSYEQYF; CDR3nt: TGCGCCAGCAGCCAAGCCTGGGGCCATTCCTACGAGCAGTACTTC
j_gene: TRBJ1-6; v_gene: TRBV23-1; d_gene: NA; abundance: NA; CDR3aa: CASSQSGHRVPNSPLHF; CDR3nt: TGCGCCAGCAGTCAATCGGGGCACAGGGTACCTAATTCACCCCTCCACTTT
j_gene: TRBJ2-5; v_gene: TRBV27; d_gene: NA; abundance: NA; CDR3aa: CASSSIGGLETQYF; CDR3nt: TGTGCCAGCAGTTCGATAGGGGGTCTGGAGACCCAGTACTTC
j_gene: TRBJ1-2; v_gene: TRBV5-6; d_gene: NA; abundance: medium-sized; CDR3aa: CASSLGQPLSGYTF; CDR3nt: TGTGCCAGCAGCTTGGGACAGCCCCTCTCTGGCTACACCTTC
j_gene: TRBJ2-1; v_gene: TRBV21-1; d_gene: NA; abundance: NA; CDR3aa: CASSKRASGRYNEQFF; CDR3nt: TGTGCCAGCAGCAAAAGGGCTAGCGGGAGATACAATGAGCAGTTCTTC
j_gene: TRBJ2-1; v_gene: TRBV7-8; d_gene: TRBD2; abundance: NA; CDR3aa: CASSPHRLAGGPNEQFF; CDR3nt: TGTGCCAGCAGCCCCCACCGGCTAGCGGGAGGGCCAAATGAGCAGTTCTTC
j_gene: TRBJ2-4; v_gene: TRBV27; d_gene: TRBD2; abundance: NA; CDR3aa: CASSGSSGVPLAKNIQYF; CDR3nt: TGTGCCAGCAGTGGGAGTAGCGGGGTCCCACTAGCCAAAAACATTCAGTACTTC
j_gene: TRBJ1-2; v_gene: TRBV5-1; d_gene: TRBD1; abundance: once; CDR3aa: CASSSTGGYGYTF; CDR3nt: TGCGCCAGCAGCTCCACAGGGGGATATGGCTACACCTTC
j_gene: TRBJ2-5; v_gene: TRBV6-5; d_gene: TRBD2; abundance: NA; CDR3aa: CASSYRTSGGLETQYF; CDR3nt: TGTGCCAGCAGTTACCGGACTAGCGGGGGGCTAGAGACCCAGTACTTC
j_gene: TRBJ2-1; v_gene: TRBV9; d_gene: TRBD1; abundance: NA; CDR3aa: CASSGPGGLSYNEQFF; CDR3nt: TGTGCCAGCAGCGGGCCAGGGGGCCTCTCCTACAATGAGCAGTTCTTC
j_gene: TRBJ2-3; v_gene: TRBV6-1; d_gene: NA; abundance: NA; CDR3aa: CASSHTLDTQYF; CDR3nt: TGTGCCAGCAGCCACACCTTGGATACGCAGTATTTT
j_gene: TRBJ1-2; v_gene: TRBV5-1; d_gene: NA; abundance: NA; CDR3aa: CASSYFSPGQVGYGYTF; CDR3nt: TGCGCCAGCAGCTACTTTTCCCCAGGCCAGGTTGGCTATGGCTACACCTTC
j_gene: TRBJ2-5; v_gene: TRBV18; d_gene: TRBD1; abundance: NA; CDR3aa: CASSPTTGGETQYF; CDR3nt: TGTGCCAGCTCACCAACGACAGGGGGAGAGACCCAGTACTTC
j_gene: TRBJ2-2; v_gene: TRBV7-3; d_gene: NA; abundance: NA; CDR3aa: CATRPSSNTGELFF; CDR3nt: TGTGCCACCCGGCCTAGCTCTAACACCGGGGAGCTGTTTTTT